This TCR beta chain was captured by sequencing in a study of Graves' ophthalmopathy and Graves' hyperthyroidism. Study background: Absence of ophthalmopathy within 18 months of follow-up defined stable hyperthyroidism. General study findings and limits: Blood repertoires reportedly contained most expanded thyroid clonotypes above 0.001 frequency.

Hyperthyroidism in these 18- to 65-year-old patients was newly diagnosed, lasting under 2 months. Using RNA transcripts, the TCR beta CDR3 regions were amplified. Amplification began with first-round RT-PCR using HTBI primers, then second-round multiplex PCR was performed. One entry per CDR3 protein results from TCRdb running MiXCR on the multiplex PCR reads. Among about 500,000 distinct CDR3 sequences listed, roughly 39% were seen once. Of note for this clonotype: The antigen is unknown.

The TCR sequence derives from an adult man with Graves' hyperthyroidism. The material sequenced was peripheral blood or thyroid tissue (not recorded which).

The CDR3 nucleotides read TGTGCCAGCACCGATAGCTACTACGAGCAGTACTTC. Its translation is CASTDSYYEQYF. The chain carries TRBV12-3 or TRBV12-4 and TRBJ2-7; no clear D. Trimming removed 7 bases from V and 3 bases from J, with 10 bases in between. CDR3 size: 12 residues.